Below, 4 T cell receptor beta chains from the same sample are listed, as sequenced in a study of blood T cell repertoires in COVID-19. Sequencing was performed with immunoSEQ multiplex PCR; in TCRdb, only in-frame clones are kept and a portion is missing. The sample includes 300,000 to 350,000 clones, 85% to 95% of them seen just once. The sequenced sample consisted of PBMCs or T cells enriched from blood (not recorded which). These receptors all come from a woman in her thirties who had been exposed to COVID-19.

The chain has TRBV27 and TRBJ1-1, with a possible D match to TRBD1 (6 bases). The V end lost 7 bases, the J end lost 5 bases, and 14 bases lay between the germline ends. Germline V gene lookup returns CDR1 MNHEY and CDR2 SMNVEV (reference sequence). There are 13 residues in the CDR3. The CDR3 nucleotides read TGTGCCAGCATAAACGGGGGGCGGACTGAAGCTTTCTTT. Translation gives CASINGGRTEAFF.

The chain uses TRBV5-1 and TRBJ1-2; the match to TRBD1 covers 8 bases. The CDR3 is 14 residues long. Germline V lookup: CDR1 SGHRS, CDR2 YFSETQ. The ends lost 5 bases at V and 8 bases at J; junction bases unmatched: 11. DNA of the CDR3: TGCGCCAGCAGGCAGACAGGGGCCCCGTCAGGCTACACCTTC. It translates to CASRQTGAPSGYTF.

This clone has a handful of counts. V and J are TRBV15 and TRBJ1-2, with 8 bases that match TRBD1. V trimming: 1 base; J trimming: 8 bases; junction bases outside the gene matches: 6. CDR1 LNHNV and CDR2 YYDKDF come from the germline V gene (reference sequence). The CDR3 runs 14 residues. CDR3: CATSRGGQGGGYTF. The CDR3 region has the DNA TGTGCCACCAGCAGAGGAGGACAGGGCGGAGGCTACACCTTC.

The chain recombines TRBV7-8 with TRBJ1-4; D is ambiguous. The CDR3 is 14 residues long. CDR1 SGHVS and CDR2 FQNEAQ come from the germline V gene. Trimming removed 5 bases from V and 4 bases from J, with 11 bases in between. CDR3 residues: CASSPGSLNEKLFF. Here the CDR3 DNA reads TGTGCCAGCAGCCCGGGATCCCTTAATGAAAAACTGTTTTTT.